This T cell receptor beta chain was recorded in a study of brain T cells in children with intractable seizures. Findings and limits, study-wide: Only CDR3 sequence similarity suggested viral specificity, without known HCMV serostatus. Clones missing pre-surgery may reflect undersampling of that blood sample.

Clones were read by immunoSEQ multiplex PCR, and TCRdb kept only the in-frame ones, dropping some. Altogether around 80,000 clones are present, around 91% being singletons, with the ten largest covering around 22%. The CDR3 contains 15 residues. Germline assignment: CDR1 SGHKS and CDR2 YYEKEE (reference sequence). Trimming stripped 4 bases from V and 2 bases from J, with 13 bases between. Note on this clone: Its antigen is as yet unknown.

Surgery cases with the highest brain T cell transcript signatures were chosen for sequencing. At least one anti-epileptic drug was given before surgery. The chain recombines TRBV5-5 with TRBJ1-3; D might be TRBD1 (5 bases). This TCR was recovered from a girl aged 2 to 10 with Rasmussen encephalitis and intractable seizures. The specimen comprised peripheral blood, sampled at surgery. CDR3 loop: CASSGDGQTGNTIYF. The DNA of the CDR3 is TGTGCCAGCAGCGGGGACGGGCAGACTGGAAACACCATATATTTT. The entire variable domain, with the rest obtained from reference TRBV5-5 and TRBJ1-3, is as follows: DAGVTQSPTHLIKTRGQQVTLRCSPISGHKSVSWYQQVLGQGPQFIFQYYEKEERGRGNFPDRFSARQFPNYSSELNVNALLLGDSALYLCASSGDGQTGNTIYFGEGSWLTVV.